Below, 21 T cell receptor beta chains from the same sample are listed, as sequenced in a study of Ad26.COV2.S vaccination and SARS-CoV-2 variants. The treatment is: about 20 received Ad26.COV2.S at low or high dose, single or two shots; about 5 received placebo; per-sample allocation not given. The samples were gathered on day 63 after the first injection of vaccine or placebo. The method was immunoSEQ multiplex PCR; TCRdb's version includes in-frame clones alone and lacks a portion of them. In the table there are fewer than 800,000 clones, around 89% of which are singletons. Sequences were derived from peripheral blood, sampled in a trial of Ad26.COV2.S vaccine versus placebo. The origin of the receptors is a person between 18 and 60 years old who received the Ad26.COV2.S COVID-19 vaccine or a placebo.

The rearrangement links TRBV18 to TRBJ1-2; D remains ambiguous. This CDR3 is built from 14 residues. CDR1 and CDR2 (germline): KGHSH, LQKENI. V lost 0 bases and J 1 base, leaving 6 bases between the germline ends. Written as DNA, the CDR3 is TGTGCCAGCTCACCACCCCTCATTAACTATGGCTACACCTTC. It is translated as CASSPPLINYGYTF.

The CDR3 DNA reads as TGTGCCAGCAGTCTCCGGACAGGGGGCTCCTACGAGCAGTACTTC. This sequence encodes CASSLRTGGSYEQYF. This chain connects TRBV27 to TRBJ2-7; 10 bases are shared with TRBD1. CDR3 size: 15 residues. V shed 5 bases and J 0 bases; nucleotides not matched to a gene: 4. Germline V gene sequence: CDR1 MNHEY, CDR2 SMNVEV (reference sequence).

CDR3 nucleotides: TGTGCCTGGAGTATGGGACGGACTTTTGAAGCTTTCTTT. As protein: CAWSMGRTFEAFF. The chain is built from TRBV30 and TRBJ1-1; weak D call: TRBD1 (5 bases). CDR1 GTSNPN and CDR2 SVGIG come from the germline V gene (reference sequence). V lost 2 bases, J lost 7 bases, and 14 bases lay in between. The CDR3 runs to 13 residues.

The chain joins TRBV6-5 to TRBJ1-2, with TRBD1 matching 9 bases. The CDR3 totals 13 residues. Germline CDR1 MNHEY, CDR2 SVGAGI. V shed 6 bases, J shed 8 bases, and the junction held 7 bases outside the gene matches. The CDR3, as DNA: TGTGCCAGCAGGCGCACAGGGGGCGGAGGCTACACCTTC. It is translated as CASRRTGGGGYTF.

The chain employs TRBV6-2 or TRBV6-3 and TRBJ2-5; TRBD2 aligns across 8 bases. Trimming took 4 bases from V and 5 from J; bases not matched to a gene: 12. The CDR3 consists of 16 residues. CDR1 is MNHEY, CDR2 SVGEGT, per germline. The CDR3 DNA reads TGTGCCAGCAGTTTCCTAGTAGCGGGGCCGGCCGAGACCCAGTACTTC. This codes for CASSFLVAGPAETQYF.

CDR3 nucleotides: TGCGCCAGCGAACGGGACAGGGGGCAGGAGACCCAGTACTTC. Its protein is CASERDRGQETQYF. The J gene is TRBJ2-5, the V gene TRBV5-1; 12 bases match TRBD1. V dropped 7 bases and J dropped 5; count of bases not matched to a gene: 6. Germline V lookup: CDR1 SGHRS, CDR2 YFSETQ. The CDR3 runs to 14 residues.

This chain links TRBV18 with TRBJ1-1, with 8 bases fitting TRBD1. The CDR3 spans 16 residues. Germline loops: CDR1 KGHSH, CDR2 LQKENI. J was trimmed by 3 bases and V by 1 base; bases with no gene match: 7. The CDR3 DNA is TGTGCCAGCTCACCACGACAGGGGTTGATAGACACTGAAGCTTTCTTT. Encoded protein: CASSPRQGLIDTEAFF.

V is TRBV2 and J is TRBJ1-2; D perhaps matches TRBD1 (5 bases). V was pared by 0 bases and J by 2 bases, with 7 bases between. The CDR3 covers 14 residues. CDR1 and CDR2 from the germline V gene are SNHLY and FYNNEI. The CDR3, as DNA: TGTGCCAGCAGTGAAGCTCAGGGAAACTATGGCTACACCTTC. Translating it yields CASSEAQGNYGYTF.

V and J are TRBV3-1 (or the pseudogene TRBV3-2) and TRBJ2-3; D call uncertain. This CDR3 region has 12 residues. Germline V gives CDR1 LGHDT, CDR2 YNNKEL (reference sequence). The V gene lost 1 base and the J gene lost 4 bases, with 3 bases spanning the gap. The CDR3 spells CASSQGADTQYF. CDR3 in DNA: TGTGCCAGCAGCCAAGGCGCAGATACGCAGTATTTT.

V and J are TRBV6-5 and TRBJ2-7, with TRBD2 as a possible D gene (5 bases). Per the germline V gene, CDR1 is MNHEY and CDR2 is SVGAGI. Trimming removed 5 bases at V and 2 bases at J, with 16 bases between. The CDR3 totals 15 residues. The CDR3 sequence is CASSPRLSDPYEQYF. The CDR3 bases are TGTGCCAGCAGTCCTCGTCTTAGCGACCCCTACGAGCAGTACTTC.

This chain links TRBV30 with TRBJ2-5; D is ambiguous. Germline CDR1 reads GTSNPN; CDR2 reads SVGIG (reference sequence). This CDR3 region has 12 residues. V was pared by 2 bases and J by 2 bases, with 6 bases between. This chain's CDR3 is CAWSPRQETQYF. CDR3 nucleotides: TGTGCCTGGAGTCCCAGGCAAGAGACCCAGTACTTC.

The gene calls are TRBV30 and TRBJ1-4; 7 nucleotides match TRBD1. The CDR3 runs 16 residues. Germline V gene data show CDR1 as GTSNPN and CDR2 as SVGIG (reference sequence). Trimming took 4 bases from V and 4 from J; bases not matched to a gene: 12. Here the CDR3 DNA reads TGTGCCTGGACCGGGACAGACAGTCAATATAATGAAAAACTGTTTTTT. This codes for CAWTGTDSQYNEKLFF. The full variable domain, rest sourced from reference TRBV30 and TRBJ1-4, is SQTIHQWPATLVQPVGSPLSLECTVEGTSNPNLYWYRQAAGRGLQLLFYSVGIGQISSEVPQNLSASRPQDRQFILSSKKLLLSDSGFYLCAWTGTDSQYNEKLFFGSGTQLSVL.

Comment on this clone: The same CDR3 arises from other DNA sequences in this sample as well. This chain joins TRBV5-1 and TRBJ1-2; D gene uncertain. The CDR3 length is 13 residues. Germline V lookup: CDR1 SGHRS, CDR2 YFSETQ. The V end lost 0 bases, the J end lost 0 bases, and 3 bases lay between the germline ends. In DNA, the CDR3 is TGCGCCAGCAGCTTGGCGGCTAACTATGGCTACACCTTC. Translating it yields CASSLAANYGYTF.

CDR3 protein: CASRTGPTETQYF. For the CDR3, the DNA is TGTGCCAGCAGAACCGGACCGACGGAGACCCAGTACTTC. The rearrangement joins TRBV2 to TRBJ2-5; D is uncertain. The CDR3 consists of 13 residues. Germline CDR1 SNHLY, CDR2 FYNNEI. Trimming pared 6 bases from V and 5 bases from J, leaving 13 bases between.

This sequence joins TRBV19 and TRBJ1-5; D ambiguous. The CDR3 covers 15 residues. Germline loops: CDR1 LNHDA, CDR2 SQIVND (reference sequence). Between the trimmed V and J ends, which lost 6 bases and 6 bases, there was a span of 18 bases. Here the CDR3 DNA reads TGTGCCAGTAGCCCCTTTTTCGGTAGTACTCAGCCCCAGCATTTT. Translating it yields CASSPFFGSTQPQHF.

The chain recombines TRBV5-1 with TRBJ2-1; a possible D gene is TRBD2 (6 bases). The germline V gene has CDR1 SGHRS and CDR2 YFSETQ. This CDR3 spans 14 amino acids. Trimming took 3 bases from V and 5 from J, leaving 12 bases between them. DNA for the CDR3: TGCGCCAGCAGCTCAGGACTATCCGACAATGAGCAGTTCTTC. Protein sequence: CASSSGLSDNEQFF.

The sample holds one count of this clone. The J gene is TRBJ2-1, the V gene TRBV19; D remains ambiguous. CDR1 LNHDA and CDR2 SQIVND come from the germline V gene (reference sequence). Trimming removed 7 bases at V and 1 base at J, with 11 bases between. This CDR3 has 14 residues. The CDR3 spells CASKKSGSYNEQFF. CDR3 in DNA: TGTGCCAGTAAAAAATCGGGTTCCTACAATGAGCAGTTCTTC.

In this sample, this clone turned up once. J is TRBJ2-7 and V is TRBV18; 7 bases align to TRBD1. This CDR3 is built from 14 residues. CDR1 and CDR2 (germline): KGHSH, LQKENI. V shed 4 bases and J 1 base; nucleotides not matched to a gene: 4. CDR3: CASSRSGQSYEQYF. The CDR3 DNA sequence: TGTGCCAGCTCACGTTCGGGACAGTCCTACGAGCAGTACTTC.

The chain links TRBV6-5 to TRBJ2-7; 7 bases agree with TRBD2. The CDR3 has 15 amino acids. Germline assignment: CDR1 MNHEY and CDR2 SVGAGI. Germline trimming cut 2 bases from V and 2 bases from J; bases unmatched to any gene: 6. The CDR3 DNA reads as TGTGCCAGCAGTTACGTTGGACTAGGGGCCTACGAGCAGTACTTC. Amino acids: CASSYVGLGAYEQYF.

The J gene is TRBJ1-2, the V gene TRBV6-5; D may be TRBD1 (6 bases). Germline V gene sequence: CDR1 MNHEY, CDR2 SVGAGI. This CDR3 contains 12 residues. V was clipped by 8 bases and J by 3 bases, with 10 bases between them. As DNA, the CDR3 is TGTGCCAGCCGGACAGCCTACTATGGCTACACCTTC. Its protein product is CASRTAYYGYTF.

The rearrangement uses TRBV5-6 and TRBJ2-1, with 8 bases lining up with TRBD2. Germline V CDR1 and CDR2: SGHDT, YYEEEE. The CDR3 is 14 amino acids. The trim removed 4 bases at V and 7 bases at J, leaving 7 bases unmatched. In DNA, the CDR3 is TGTGCCAGCAGCGAGAAGCGGGAGTCGAATGAGCAGTTCTTC. Translation: CASSEKRESNEQFF.